The next 18 T cell receptor beta chains were all read from a single sample in a study of cytomegalovirus exposure and HLA in healthy donors. 60 Vbeta and 13 Jbeta primers were used in PCR. Profiled with immunoSEQ multiplex PCR; TCRdb holds only in-frame clones, not every one. Of 130,000 or so clones in the sample, approximately 69% are singletons; the top ten hold 6.6%. Sequenced sample: PBMCs. These receptors came from a man aged 40-49 years in good health and CMV-seropositive.

The table lists this clone with a few counts. The chain couples TRBV5-1 to TRBJ1-6, with TRBD1 matching 8 bases. Per the germline V gene, CDR1 is SGHRS and CDR2 is YFSETQ. Unmatched junction bases numbered 8, after V lost 1 base and J lost 5 bases. This CDR3 comprises 17 residues. This CDR3 is CASSLKPTGANNSPLHF. The CDR3 nucleotides read TGCGCCAGCAGCTTGAAGCCGACAGGGGCGAATAATTCACCCCTCCACTTT.

This chain joins TRBV7-9 and TRBJ2-5; D is perhaps TRBD1 (6 bases). The CDR3 extends over 16 amino acids. Deletions cut 5 bases from V and 4 bases from J, with 20 bases between. Germline-derived CDR1 and CDR2 are SEHNR and FQNEAQ (reference sequence). The DNA of the CDR3 is TGTGCCAGCAGCCTTACTAGGGCACAGGGTAGAGAGACCCAGTACTTC. Its translation is CASSLTRAQGRETQYF.

This chain uses TRBV7-8 with TRBJ1-6; D is perhaps TRBD1 (5 bases). The CDR3 spans 16 residues. V dropped 4 bases and J dropped 7 bases, with 17 bases sitting between them. CDR1 is SGHVS, CDR2 FQNEAQ, per germline. CDR3 in amino acids: CASSSLGGGRNSPLHF. CDR3 sequence (DNA): TGTGCCAGCAGCTCTCTTGGGGGGGGAAGGAATTCACCCCTCCACTTT.

This chain connects TRBV27 to TRBJ2-7; possible D gene TRBD1, 6 bases. Germline V gives CDR1 MNHEY, CDR2 SMNVEV (reference sequence). The CDR3 runs to 13 residues. The V gene lost 8 bases and the J gene lost 1 base, with 12 bases spanning the gap. The CDR3 DNA is TGTGCCAGCCGGCGACAGGTTTCCTACGAGCAGTACTTC. Protein product: CASRRQVSYEQYF.

The chain couples TRBV5-1 to TRBJ2-7, with 7 bases aligning to TRBD1. Trimming took 5 bases from V and 3 from J; bases not matched to a gene: 14. This CDR3 is built from 16 residues. Looked up from germline, CDR1 is SGHRS and CDR2 is YFSETQ. The CDR3: CASSPGTERSLYEQYF. As DNA, the CDR3 is TGCGCCAGCAGTCCTGGGACAGAGAGGAGTCTCTACGAGCAGTACTTC. The whole variable domain, remainder taken from reference TRBV5-1 and TRBJ2-7, is KAGVTQTPRYLIKTRGQQVTLSCSPISGHRSVSWYQQTPGQGLQFLFEYFSETQRNKGNFPGRFSGRQFSNSRSEMNVSTLELGDSALYLCASSPGTERSLYEQYFGPGTRLTVT.

This chain joins TRBV29-1 and TRBJ2-1, with 7 bases that match TRBD2. CDR1 and CDR2 from the germline V gene are SQVTM and ANQGSEA. This CDR3 has 14 residues. With 6 bases clipped from V and 0 bases from J, the junction kept 5 bases outside the gene matches. The CDR3 DNA follows: TGCAGCGTGAGGGGAGGGGACTCCTACAATGAGCAGTTCTTC. Its protein is CSVRGGDSYNEQFF.

The genes are TRBV7-2 and TRBJ2-5; 8 bases are shared with TRBD1. The CDR3 is made up of 14 amino acids. The ends lost 5 bases at V and 6 bases at J; junction bases unmatched: 8. Germline-derived CDR1 and CDR2 are SGHTA and FQGNSA. The CDR3 here is CASSPGQGLKTQYF. CDR3 DNA sequence: TGTGCCAGCAGCCCAGGACAGGGTTTAAAGACCCAGTACTTC.

This clone has more than one count but fewer than ten. The chain links TRBV27 to TRBJ1-2, with a possible D match to TRBD1 (6 bases). Trimming stripped 8 bases from V and 4 bases from J, with 14 bases between. CDR3 length: 13 residues. Germline V gene data show CDR1 as MNHEY and CDR2 as SMNVEV (reference sequence). This CDR3 is CASGTRTFYGYTF. The CDR3 DNA follows: TGTGCCAGCGGGACAAGGACCTTCTATGGCTACACCTTC.

V is TRBV9 and J is TRBJ2-6; D remains ambiguous. From germline, CDR1 is SGDLS and CDR2 YYNGEE. This CDR3 is built from 15 residues. V was trimmed by 5 bases and J by 4 bases, leaving 13 bases between them. The CDR3 nucleotides are TGTGCCAGCAGTGAGAGAAGAACCGGGGCCAACGTCCTGACTTTC. Encoded protein: CASSERRTGANVLTF.

The CDR3 coding sequence is TGTGCCAGCAGCTTTTACCCAGCTGAAGCTTTCTTT. It specifies CASSFYPAEAFF. The V gene is TRBV28, the J gene TRBJ1-1; no clear D gene. CDR3 length: 12 amino acids. The germline gives CDR1 MDHEN, CDR2 SYDVKM. V lost 6 bases, J lost 6 bases, and 11 bases lay in between.

This clone appeared a few times. This chain connects TRBV7-9 to TRBJ2-3; 7 nucleotides agree with TRBD1. CDR3 length: 15 residues. CDR1 SEHNR and CDR2 FQNEAQ come from the germline V gene (reference sequence). The ends lost 5 bases at V and 0 bases at J; junction bases unmatched: 5. This CDR3 reads CASSTDRASTDTQYF. The DNA for the CDR3 is TGTGCCAGCAGCACAGACAGGGCGAGCACAGATACGCAGTATTTT.

This clone was observed a few times. The rearrangement links TRBV28 to TRBJ1-2, with a weak D call TRBD1 (6 bases). V shed 7 bases and J shed 8 bases, with 29 bases lying between them. There are 17 residues in the CDR3. The germline gives CDR1 MDHEN, CDR2 SYDVKM. CDR3 amino acids: CASKGGAGTRGAGGYTF. The CDR3 bases are TGTGCCAGCAAGGGGGGGGCCGGGACCCGTGGGGCGGGAGGCTACACCTTC.

The chain couples TRBV30 to TRBJ1-6, with unresolved D. Germline CDR1 reads GTSNPN; CDR2 reads SVGIG (reference sequence). The length of the CDR3 is 12 residues. The ends were cut back, 1 base at V and 9 bases at J, with 7 bases in the middle. CDR3 nucleotide sequence: TGTGCCTGGAGTGCTCCCGGTTCACCCCTCCACTTT. The encoded protein is CAWSAPGSPLHF.

The chain links TRBV5-6 to TRBJ1-6, with D unresolved. The CDR3 runs to 16 residues. Germline CDR1 SGHDT, CDR2 YYEEEE. V lost 1 base, J lost 5 bases, and 13 bases lay in between. The CDR3: CASSLRTGVNNSPLHF. The CDR3 nucleotides are TGTGCCAGCAGCTTGCGGACCGGGGTGAATAATTCACCCCTCCACTTT. Filled out from reference TRBV5-6 and TRBJ1-6, the complete variable domain reads DAGVTQSPTHLIKTRGQQVTLRCSPKSGHDTVSWYQQALGQGPQFIFQYYEEEERQRGNFPDRFSGHQFPNYSSELNVNALLLGDSALYLCASSLRTGVNNSPLHFGNGTRLTVT.

This clone was counted between two and nine times. The V gene is TRBV5-8, the J gene TRBJ2-7; D is unresolved. The germline V gene encodes CDR1 SGHTS and CDR2 YDEGEE. The germline V and J ends were trimmed by 0 bases and 0 bases, with 16 bases remaining between them. The CDR3 loop spans 17 amino acids. CDR3 loop: CASSLAGEFSSSYEQYF. The CDR3 coding sequence is TGTGCCAGCAGCTTGGCCGGAGAGTTCTCAAGCTCCTACGAGCAGTACTTC.

CDR3 bases: TGTGCCAGCAGCCAACGTACAGGATTTGGTTCACCCCTCCACTTT. It specifies CASSQRTGFGSPLHF. The chain carries TRBV14 and TRBJ1-6; D perhaps matches TRBD1 (5 bases). The CDR3 length is 15 residues. Per germline, CDR1 SGHDN and CDR2 FVKESK. Trimming took off 2 bases at V and 9 bases at J, with 14 bases between the two ends.

This clone was observed a handful of times. J is TRBJ2-1 and V is TRBV27; 7 bases match TRBD1. After removal of 3 bases from V and 6 bases from J, the junction contained 11 bases not matched to a gene. Germline values: CDR1 MNHEY, CDR2 SMNVEV (reference sequence). This CDR3 has 16 residues. CDR3 residues: CASSFFDRVSGNEQFF. The DNA of the CDR3 is TGTGCCAGCAGTTTCTTCGACAGGGTCTCGGGCAATGAGCAGTTCTTC.

The chain links TRBV7-2 to TRBJ2-2; TRBD1 agrees at 12 bases. This CDR3 has 16 residues. From germline, CDR1 is SGHTA and CDR2 FQGNSA. V was clipped by 3 bases and J by 6 bases; unmatched bases: 5. The CDR3, as DNA: TGTGCCAGCAGCTTTTTGGGACAGGGGGCTTCCGGGGAGCTGTTTTTT. Translated, it gives CASSFLGQGASGELFF.